This TCR beta chain was identified in a study of CD8+ T cells in alopecia areata. Study outcomes and limitations: Compared with mice, patients displayed less clear TCR sharing, possibly for HLA-related reasons.

cDNA reverse transcribed from extracted RNA served as the sequencing template. Data came from immunoSEQ multiplex PCR; TCRdb stores just in-frame clones and leaves some out. The table lists about 120,000 clones, 40% to 55% of them singletons. The CDR3 sequence is 13 residues long. V dropped 2 bases and J dropped 4 bases, with 7 bases sitting between them. Germline loops: CDR1 SGHRS, CDR2 YFSETQ. On this clone itself: The target antigen is unknown.

Starting from PBMCs, sorting isolated CD4+ and CD8+ T cells. The clonotype comes from a human donor with alopecia areata. The chain couples TRBV5-1 to TRBJ1-5; D unclear. The sample consisted of NKG2D-low CD8+ T cells sorted from blood. This chain's CDR3 is CASSLELNQPQHF. Written as DNA, the CDR3 is TGCGCCAGCAGCTTAGAACTGAATCAGCCCCAGCATTTT.